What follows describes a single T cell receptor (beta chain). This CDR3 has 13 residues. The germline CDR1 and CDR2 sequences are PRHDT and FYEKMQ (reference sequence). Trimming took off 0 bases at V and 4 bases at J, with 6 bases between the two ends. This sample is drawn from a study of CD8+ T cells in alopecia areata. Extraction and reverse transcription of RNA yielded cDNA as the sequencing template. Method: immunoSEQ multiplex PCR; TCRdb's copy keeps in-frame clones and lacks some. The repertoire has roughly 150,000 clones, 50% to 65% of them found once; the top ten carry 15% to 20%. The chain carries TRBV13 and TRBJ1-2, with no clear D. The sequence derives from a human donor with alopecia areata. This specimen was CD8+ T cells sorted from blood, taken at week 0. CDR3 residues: CASSLGRTYGYTF. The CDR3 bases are TGTGCCAGCAGCTTAGGACGGACCTATGGCTACACCTTC.